This T cell receptor (beta chain) was documented in a study of CD8+CD57+ T cells in acquired aplastic anemia. Study at large: The study obtained an average of around 3.4 ug of DNA from sorted CD4+ and CD8+ cells.

The TCR beta profiling, which covered VDJ combination and CDR3 sequence, was carried out using genomic DNA as the template. MiXCR was run by TCRdb on the reads, yielding one entry per CDR3 protein. Here the sample spans hundreds of thousands of distinct CDR3 sequences, approximately 32% being singletons. Before being chosen for sequencing, patients had shown CD8+CD57+ cell expansion by flow cytometry. This clonotype was seen a few times. The antigen is unknown. Study conclusions and caveats: Significant differences in CD8+ Simpson's diversity were not observed between patients and controls.

This CDR3 has 16 amino acids. V gave up 5 bases and J gave up 5 bases, with 22 bases separating them. The sample consisted of sorted CD4+, CD8+, or CD8+CD57+ T cells (not recorded which) from PBMCs. V and J are TRBV12-3 or TRBV12-4 and TRBJ2-7; TRBD1 is a possible D gene (7 bases). The sequence was obtained from a human donor with aplastic anemia. CDR3 nucleotide sequence: TGTGCCAGCAGTCCGTGGGGCGGGGCAGGGGGTAACGAGCAGTACTTC. Translation: CASSPWGGAGGNEQYF.